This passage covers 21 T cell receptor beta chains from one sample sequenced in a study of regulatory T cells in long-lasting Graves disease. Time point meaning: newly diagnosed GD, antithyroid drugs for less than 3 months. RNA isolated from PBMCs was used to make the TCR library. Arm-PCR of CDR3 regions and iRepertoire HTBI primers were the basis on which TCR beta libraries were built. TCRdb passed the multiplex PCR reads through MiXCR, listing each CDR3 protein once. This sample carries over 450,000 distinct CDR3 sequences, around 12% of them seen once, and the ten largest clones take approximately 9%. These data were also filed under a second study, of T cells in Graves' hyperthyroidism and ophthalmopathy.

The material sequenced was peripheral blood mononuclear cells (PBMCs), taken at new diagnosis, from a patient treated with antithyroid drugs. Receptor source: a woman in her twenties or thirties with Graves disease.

The CDR3 DNA reads as TGTGCCAGCAGTCAGGCTCTTGGGGGTGGGGTCTATGGCTACACCTTC. It is translated as CASSQALGGGVYGYTF. The V and J genes are TRBV7-2 and TRBJ1-2, with a possible D match to TRBD1 (5 bases). The V gene's germline CDR1 is SGHTA and CDR2 FQGNSA. Deletions cut 6 bases from V and 4 bases from J, with 21 bases between. This CDR3 is built from 16 residues.

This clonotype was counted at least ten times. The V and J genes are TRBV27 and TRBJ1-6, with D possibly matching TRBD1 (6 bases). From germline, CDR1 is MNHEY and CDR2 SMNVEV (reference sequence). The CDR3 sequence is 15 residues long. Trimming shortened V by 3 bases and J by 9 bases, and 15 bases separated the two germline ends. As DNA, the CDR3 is TGTGCCAGCAGTTTTAATAGGGGGACAACTTCACCCCTCCACTTT. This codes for CASSFNRGTTSPLHF.

In nucleotides, the CDR3 is TGTGCCAGCAGCTTGGCCGGGGCGGATAAGCAGTTCTTC. Residues: CASSLAGADKQFF. The chain recombines TRBV5-4 with TRBJ2-1, with D perhaps assigned TRBD1 or TRBD2 (5 bases each). The CDR3 sequence is 13 residues long. Per the germline V gene, CDR1 is SGHNT and CDR2 is YYREEE (reference sequence). With 0 bases removed from V and 11 bases from J, the gap between germline ends came to 12 bases. Supplemented by reference TRBV5-4 and TRBJ2-1, the full variable domain reads ETGVTQSPTHLIKTRGQQVTLRCSSQSGHNTVSWYQQALGQGPQFIFQYYREEENGRGNFPPRFSGLQFPNYSSELNVNALELDDSALYLCASSLAGADKQFFGPGTRLTVL.

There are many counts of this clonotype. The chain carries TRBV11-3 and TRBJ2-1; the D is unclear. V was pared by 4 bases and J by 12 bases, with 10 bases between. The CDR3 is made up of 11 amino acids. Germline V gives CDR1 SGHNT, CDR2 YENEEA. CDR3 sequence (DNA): TGTGCCAGCAGCTCCACCTCTAGGCAGTTCTTC. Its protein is CASSSTSRQFF.

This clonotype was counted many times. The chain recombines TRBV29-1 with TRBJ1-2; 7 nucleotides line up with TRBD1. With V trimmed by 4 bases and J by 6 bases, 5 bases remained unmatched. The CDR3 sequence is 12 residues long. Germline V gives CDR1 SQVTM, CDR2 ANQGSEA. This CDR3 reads CSVVGTVNGYTF. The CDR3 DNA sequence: TGCAGCGTTGTCGGGACAGTCAATGGCTACACCTTC. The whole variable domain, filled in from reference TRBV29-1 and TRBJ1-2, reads SAVISQKPSRDICQRGTSLTIQCQVDSQVTMMFWYRQQPGQSLTLIATANQGSEATYESGFVIDKFPISRPNLTFSTLTVSNMSPEDSSIYLCSVVGTVNGYTFGSGTRLTVV.

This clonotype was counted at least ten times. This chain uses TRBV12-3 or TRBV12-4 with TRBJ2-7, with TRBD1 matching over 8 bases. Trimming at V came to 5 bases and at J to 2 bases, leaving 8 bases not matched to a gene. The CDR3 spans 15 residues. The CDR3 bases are TGTGCCAGCAGTATCCGGACAGGGAGAACCTACGAGCAGTACTTC. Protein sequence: CASSIRTGRTYEQYF.

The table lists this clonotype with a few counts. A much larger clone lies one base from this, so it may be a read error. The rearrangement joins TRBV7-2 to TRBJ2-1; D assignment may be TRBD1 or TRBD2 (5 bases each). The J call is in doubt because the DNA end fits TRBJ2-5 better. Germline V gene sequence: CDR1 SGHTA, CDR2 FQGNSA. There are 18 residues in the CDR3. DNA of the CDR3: TGTGCCAGCAGCTTCGGCAGAGAGGGGATGCATCGGAAAGAGACCCAGTACTTC. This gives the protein CASSFGREGMHRKETQYF.

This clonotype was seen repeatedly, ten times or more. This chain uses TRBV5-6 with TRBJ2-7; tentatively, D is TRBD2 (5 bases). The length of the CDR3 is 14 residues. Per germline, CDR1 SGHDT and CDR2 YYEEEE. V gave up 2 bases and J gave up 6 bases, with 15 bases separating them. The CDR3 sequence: CASSLLPGLREQYF. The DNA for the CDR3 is TGTGCCAGCAGCTTACTCCCCGGACTTCGCGAGCAGTACTTC.

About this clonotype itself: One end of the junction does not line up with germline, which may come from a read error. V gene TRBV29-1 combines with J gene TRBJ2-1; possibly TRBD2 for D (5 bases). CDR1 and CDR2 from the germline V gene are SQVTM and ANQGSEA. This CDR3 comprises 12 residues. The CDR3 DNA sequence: TGCAGCGTTGATTACGGGAACAATGAGCGGTTCTTC. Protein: CSVDYGNNERFF.

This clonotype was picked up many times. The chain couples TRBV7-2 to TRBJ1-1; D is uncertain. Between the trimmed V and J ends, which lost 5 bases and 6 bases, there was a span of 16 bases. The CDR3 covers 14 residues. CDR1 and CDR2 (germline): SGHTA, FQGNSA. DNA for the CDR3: TGTGCCAGCAGCCAAAGCCCCCCAGGCGCTGAAGCTTTCTTT. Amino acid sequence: CASSQSPPGAEAFF. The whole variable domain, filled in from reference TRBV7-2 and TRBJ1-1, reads GAGVSQSPSNKVTEKGKDVELRCDPISGHTALYWYRQSLGQGLEFLIYFQGNSAPDKSGLPSDRFSAERTGGSVSTLTIQRTQQEDSAVYLCASSQSPPGAEAFFGQGTRLTVV.

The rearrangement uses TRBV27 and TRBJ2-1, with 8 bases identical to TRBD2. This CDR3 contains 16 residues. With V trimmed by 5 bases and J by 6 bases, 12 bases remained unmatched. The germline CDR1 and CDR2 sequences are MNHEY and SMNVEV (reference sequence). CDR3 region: CASSPGLATRVNEQFF. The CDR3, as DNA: TGTGCCAGCAGTCCCGGACTAGCTACGAGGGTCAATGAGCAGTTCTTC.

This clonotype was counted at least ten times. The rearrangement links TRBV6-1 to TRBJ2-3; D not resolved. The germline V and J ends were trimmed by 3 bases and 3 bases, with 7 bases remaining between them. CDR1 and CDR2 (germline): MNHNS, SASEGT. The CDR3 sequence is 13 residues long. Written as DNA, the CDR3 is TGTGCCAGCAGTGATATGGGGACAGATACGCAGTATTTT. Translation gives CASSDMGTDTQYF.

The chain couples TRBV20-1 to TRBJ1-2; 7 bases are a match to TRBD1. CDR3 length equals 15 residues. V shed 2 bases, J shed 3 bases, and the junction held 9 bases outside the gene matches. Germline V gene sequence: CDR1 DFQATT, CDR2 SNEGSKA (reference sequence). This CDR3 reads CSARQGWDRYYGYTF. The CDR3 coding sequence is TGCAGTGCTAGACAGGGTTGGGACAGATACTATGGCTACACCTTC.

The DNA of the CDR3 is TGTGCCAGCAGTGTAGACAGGCAGACCTACGAGCAGTACTTC. It codes for CASSVDRQTYEQYF. The rearrangement joins TRBV6-1 to TRBJ2-7; weak D call: TRBD1 (6 bases). V was trimmed by 4 bases and J by 2 bases, leaving 12 bases between them. The CDR3 spans 14 residues. Germline V gene data show CDR1 as MNHNS and CDR2 as SASEGT.

As DNA, the CDR3 is TGTGCCAGCCATAGGGGGGACACCGGGGAGCTGTTTTTT. This codes for CASHRGDTGELFF. The chain joins TRBV3-1 to TRBJ2-2; perhaps D is TRBD1 or TRBD2 (6 bases each). Trimming took 8 bases from V and 3 from J, leaving 10 bases between them. Germline V gene sequence: CDR1 LGHDT, CDR2 YNNKEL (reference sequence). The CDR3 has 13 residues.

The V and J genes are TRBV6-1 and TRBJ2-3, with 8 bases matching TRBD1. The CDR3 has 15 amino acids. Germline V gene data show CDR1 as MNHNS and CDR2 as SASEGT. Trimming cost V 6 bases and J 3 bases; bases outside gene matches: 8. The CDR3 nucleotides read TGTGCCAGCAGCATCGGACAGGGCCAAACAGATACGCAGTATTTT. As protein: CASSIGQGQTDTQYF.

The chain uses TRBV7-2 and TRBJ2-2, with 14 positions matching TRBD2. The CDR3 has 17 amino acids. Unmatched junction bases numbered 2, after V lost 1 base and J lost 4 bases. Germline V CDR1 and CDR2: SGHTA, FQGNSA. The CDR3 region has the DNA TGTGCCAGCAGCTTAGTGGGACTAGCGGGAGTCACCGGGGAGCTGTTTTTT. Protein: CASSLVGLAGVTGELFF. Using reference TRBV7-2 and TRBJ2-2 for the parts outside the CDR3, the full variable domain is GAGVSQSPSNKVTEKGKDVELRCDPISGHTALYWYRQSLGQGLEFLIYFQGNSAPDKSGLPSDRFSAERTGGSVSTLTIQRTQQEDSAVYLCASSLVGLAGVTGELFFGEGSRLTVL.

This CDR3 reads CAWTWTGLTSGELFF. The DNA for the CDR3 is TGTGCCTGGACCTGGACAGGGTTGACATCCGGGGAGCTGTTTTTT. This chain links TRBV30 with TRBJ2-2, with 8 bases identical to TRBD1. The germline V gene has CDR1 GTSNPN and CDR2 SVGIG (reference sequence). The CDR3 covers 15 residues. V trimming: 4 bases; J trimming: 6 bases; junction bases outside the gene matches: 10.

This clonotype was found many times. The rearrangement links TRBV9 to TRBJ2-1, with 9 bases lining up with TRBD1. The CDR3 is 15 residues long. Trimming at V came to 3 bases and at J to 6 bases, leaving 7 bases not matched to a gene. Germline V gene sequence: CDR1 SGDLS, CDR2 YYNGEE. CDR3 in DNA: TGTGCCAGCAGCGGCGGGACAGGGTTAAGCAATGAGCAGTTCTTC. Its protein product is CASSGGTGLSNEQFF.

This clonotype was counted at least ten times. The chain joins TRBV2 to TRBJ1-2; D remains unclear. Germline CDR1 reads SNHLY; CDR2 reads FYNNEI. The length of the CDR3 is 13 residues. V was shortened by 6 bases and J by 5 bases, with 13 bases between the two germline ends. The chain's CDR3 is CASSAHREYGYTF. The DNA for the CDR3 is TGTGCCAGCAGCGCACATAGAGAATATGGCTACACCTTC.

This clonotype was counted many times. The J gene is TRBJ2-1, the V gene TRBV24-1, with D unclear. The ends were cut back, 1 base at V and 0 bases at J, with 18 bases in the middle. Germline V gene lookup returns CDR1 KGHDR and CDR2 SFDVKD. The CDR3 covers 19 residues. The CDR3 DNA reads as TGTGCCACCAGTGATTTTCCCATAGGCCCCGAGAGCTCCTACAATGAGCAGTTCTTC. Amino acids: CATSDFPIGPESSYNEQFF.